This T cell receptor beta chain emerged from a study of shared clonotypes between healthy human individuals. This CDR3 is 13 amino acids long. CDR1 SQVTM and CDR2 ANQGSEA come from the germline V gene. Trimming shortened V by 6 bases and J by 3 bases, and 14 bases separated the two germline ends. This clone was detected a few times. Only in-frame clones appear in the TCRdb table, and some are missing; sequencing was by immunoSEQ multiplex PCR. The sample lists a few million clones, just over 90% seen once, with roughly 0.13% in the top ten. The TCR originated in a man in his late teens or twenties in good health. The sequenced sample was naive CD4+ T cells sorted from blood. Specified subset: CD45RA+ positively selected. This sequence joins TRBV29-1 and TRBJ1-1; D may be TRBD1 (6 bases). CDR3 region: CSVLTGYHTEAFF. In DNA form, the CDR3 reads TGCAGCGTGCTGACAGGATATCACACTGAAGCTTTCTTT.